The 7 T cell receptor beta chains in this list originate from one sample, sequenced in a study of OX40 agonist ivuxolimab in advanced cancers. This table comes from immunoSEQ multiplex PCR, and its TCRdb copy is limited to in-frame clones, with some not included. The sample yields 100,000 or so clones, 95% to 96% seen once. The sequencing here drew on CD4+ or CD8+ T cells sorted from blood, taken in a trial of the OX40 agonist ivuxolimab. The receptors here all came from an adult with an advanced solid tumor such as melanoma, head and neck, liver or kidney cancer.

This chain connects TRBV9 to TRBJ2-7; 7 bases align to TRBD2. There are 14 residues in the CDR3. After removal of 4 bases from V and 5 bases from J, the junction contained 9 bases not matched to a gene. CDR1 is SGDLS and CDR2 is YYNGEE in the germline V gene. The CDR3 spells CASSPPGGPNEQYF. The CDR3 region has the DNA TGTGCCAGCAGCCCTCCGGGGGGTCCTAACGAGCAGTACTTC.

The chain recombines TRBV11-1 with TRBJ2-7, with TRBD2 identical over 10 bases. The germline V gene encodes CDR1 SGHAT and CDR2 FQDESV (reference sequence). Unmatched junction bases numbered 7, after V lost 5 bases and J lost 0 bases. The CDR3 runs to 16 residues. The CDR3 is CASSPWTSGSSYEQYF. CDR3 in DNA: TGTGCCAGCAGCCCCTGGACTAGCGGAAGCTCCTACGAGCAGTACTTC.

The rearrangement links TRBV7-6 to TRBJ1-2; 10 nucleotides agree with TRBD1. The length of the CDR3 is 18 residues. Germline V gene data show CDR1 as SGHVS and CDR2 as FNYEAQ. Trimming cost V 4 bases and J 3 bases; bases outside gene matches: 14. CDR3: CASSSDRGQAIGDYGYTF. The CDR3 nucleotides are TGTGCCAGCAGCTCCGACAGGGGGCAAGCTATTGGGGACTATGGCTACACCTTC. Filled out from reference TRBV7-6 and TRBJ1-2, the complete variable domain reads GAGVSQSPRYKVTKRGQDVALRCDPISGHVSLYWYRQALGQGPEFLTYFNYEAQQDKSGLPNDRFSAERPEGSISTLTIQRTEQRDSAMYRCASSSDRGQAIGDYGYTFGSGTRLTVV.

V and J are TRBV7-9 and TRBJ2-1, with TRBD2 matching 13 bases. Germline assignment: CDR1 SEHNR and CDR2 FQNEAQ (reference sequence). The trim removed 3 bases at V and 8 bases at J, leaving 13 bases unmatched. CDR3 size: 18 residues. CDR3 DNA sequence: TGTGCCAGCAGCTTCGGGACTAGCGGGACCATAGGGCAGGATGAGCAGTTCTTC. This encodes CASSFGTSGTIGQDEQFF.

The V and J genes are TRBV2 and TRBJ1-2; D is unresolved. This CDR3 spans 15 amino acids. V dropped 3 bases and J dropped 3 bases, with 14 bases sitting between them. Germline V lookup: CDR1 SNHLY, CDR2 FYNNEI. The CDR3 sequence: CASSDSETRHYGYTF. CDR3 nucleotides: TGTGCCAGCAGTGACTCCGAGACACGACACTATGGCTACACCTTC. The complete variable domain, with remaining parts taken from reference TRBV2 and TRBJ1-2, reads EPEVTQTPSHQVTQMGQEVILRCVPISNHLYFYWYRQILGQKVEFLVSFYNNEISEKSEIFDDQFSVERPDGSNFTLKIRSTKLEDSAMYFCASSDSETRHYGYTFGSGTRLTVV.

The V gene is TRBV27, the J gene TRBJ1-1; TRBD1 agrees at 8 bases. The V gene end was trimmed by 1 base and the J gene end by 7 bases; junction bases not matched to a gene: 2. This CDR3 is 13 amino acids long. Germline V gene sequence: CDR1 MNHEY, CDR2 SMNVEV (reference sequence). CDR3 DNA sequence: TGTGCCAGCAGTTTATACAGGGGGGTTGAAGCTTTCTTT. Translation: CASSLYRGVEAFF.

The V and J genes are TRBV19 and TRBJ2-2; a possible D gene is TRBD1 (5 bases). In germline, CDR1 is LNHDA, CDR2 SQIVND (reference sequence). Trimming took off 9 bases at V and 2 bases at J, with 16 bases between the two ends. The CDR3 sequence is 15 residues long. The CDR3 sequence is CASLQTGSNTGELFF. CDR3 in DNA: TGTGCCAGCCTACAAACAGGTTCTAACACCGGGGAGCTGTTTTTT.